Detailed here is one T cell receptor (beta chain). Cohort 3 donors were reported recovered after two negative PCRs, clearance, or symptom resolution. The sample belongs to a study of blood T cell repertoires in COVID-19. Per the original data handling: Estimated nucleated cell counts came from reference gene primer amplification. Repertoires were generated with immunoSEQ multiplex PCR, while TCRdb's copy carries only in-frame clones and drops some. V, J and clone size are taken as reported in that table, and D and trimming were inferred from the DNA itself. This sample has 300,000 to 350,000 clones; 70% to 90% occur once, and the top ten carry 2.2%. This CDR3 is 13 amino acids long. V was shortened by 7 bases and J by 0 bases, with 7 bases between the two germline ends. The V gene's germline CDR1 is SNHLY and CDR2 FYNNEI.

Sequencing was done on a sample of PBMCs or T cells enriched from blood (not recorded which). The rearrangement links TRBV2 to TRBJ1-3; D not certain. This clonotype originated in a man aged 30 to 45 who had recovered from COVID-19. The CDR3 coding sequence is TGTGCCAGCAAGCCCAACTCTGGAAACACCATATATTTT. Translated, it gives CASKPNSGNTIYF.